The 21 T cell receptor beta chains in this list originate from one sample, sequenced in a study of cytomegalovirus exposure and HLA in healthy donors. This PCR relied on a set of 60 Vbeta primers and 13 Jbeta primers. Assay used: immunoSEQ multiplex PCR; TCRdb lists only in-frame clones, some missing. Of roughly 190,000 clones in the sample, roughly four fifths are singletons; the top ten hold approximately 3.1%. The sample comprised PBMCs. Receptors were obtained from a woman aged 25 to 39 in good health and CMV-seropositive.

CDR3 loop: CSVEGPGGTEAFF. For the CDR3, the DNA is TGCAGCGTTGAAGGGCCAGGGGGGACTGAAGCTTTCTTT. This chain links TRBV29-1 with TRBJ1-1; 7 bases align to TRBD1. In germline, CDR1 is SQVTM, CDR2 ANQGSEA. Germline trimming cut 1 base from V and 5 bases from J; bases unmatched to any gene: 4. CDR3 length equals 13 residues.

CDR3 protein: CASSQAPCTDTQYF. DNA for the CDR3: TGTGCCAGCAGCCAGGCCCCCTGCACAGATACGCAGTATTTT. The V gene is TRBV21-1, the J gene TRBJ2-3; TRBD1 is taken as the D call from the table, unchecked against the DNA. TRBV21-1 is recorded as a pseudogene. The CDR3 consists of 14 residues.

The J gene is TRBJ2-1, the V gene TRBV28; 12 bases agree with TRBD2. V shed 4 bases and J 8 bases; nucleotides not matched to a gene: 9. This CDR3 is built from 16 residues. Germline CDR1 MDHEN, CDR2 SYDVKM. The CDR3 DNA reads TGTGCCAGCAGTTCCCGACTAGCGGGAGAACCGGATGAGCAGTTCTTC. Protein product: CASSSRLAGEPDEQFF.

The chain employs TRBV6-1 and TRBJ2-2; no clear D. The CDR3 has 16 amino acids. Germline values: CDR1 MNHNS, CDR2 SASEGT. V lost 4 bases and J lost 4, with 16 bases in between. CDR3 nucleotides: TGTGCCAGCAGTGCCGTTAGCAGTGGGTTCACCGGGGAGCTGTTTTTT. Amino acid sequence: CASSAVSSGFTGELFF.

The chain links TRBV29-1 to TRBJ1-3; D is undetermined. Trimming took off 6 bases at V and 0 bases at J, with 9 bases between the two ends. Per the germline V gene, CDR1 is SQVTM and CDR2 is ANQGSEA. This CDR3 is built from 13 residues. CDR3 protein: CSVASNSGNTIYF. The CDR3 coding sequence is TGCAGCGTGGCCTCCAACTCTGGAAACACCATATATTTT.

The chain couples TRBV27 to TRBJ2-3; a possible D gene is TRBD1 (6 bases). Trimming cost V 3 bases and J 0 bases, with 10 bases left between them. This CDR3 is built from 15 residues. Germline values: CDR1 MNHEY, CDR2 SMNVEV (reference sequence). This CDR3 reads CASSFDRISTDTQYF. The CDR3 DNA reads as TGTGCCAGCAGTTTCGACAGGATTAGCACAGATACGCAGTATTTT.

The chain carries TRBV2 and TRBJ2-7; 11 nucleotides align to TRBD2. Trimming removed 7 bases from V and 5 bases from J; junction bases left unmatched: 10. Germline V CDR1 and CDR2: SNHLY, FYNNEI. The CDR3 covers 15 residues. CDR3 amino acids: CASKPYSGRVNEQYF. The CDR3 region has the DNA TGTGCCAGCAAACCCTATAGCGGGAGGGTAAACGAGCAGTACTTC. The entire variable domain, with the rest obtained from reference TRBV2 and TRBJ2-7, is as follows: EPEVTQTPSHQVTQMGQEVILRCVPISNHLYFYWYRQILGQKVEFLVSFYNNEISEKSEIFDDQFSVERPDGSNFTLKIRSTKLEDSAMYFCASKPYSGRVNEQYFGPGTRLTVT.

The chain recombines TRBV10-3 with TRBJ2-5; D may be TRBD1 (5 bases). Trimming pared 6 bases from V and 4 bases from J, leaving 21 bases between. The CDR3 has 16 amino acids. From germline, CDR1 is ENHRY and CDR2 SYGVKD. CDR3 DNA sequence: TGTGCCATCAGCGCAGGGCAGGAGCGCTTCGTAGAGACCCAGTACTTC. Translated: CAISAGQERFVETQYF.

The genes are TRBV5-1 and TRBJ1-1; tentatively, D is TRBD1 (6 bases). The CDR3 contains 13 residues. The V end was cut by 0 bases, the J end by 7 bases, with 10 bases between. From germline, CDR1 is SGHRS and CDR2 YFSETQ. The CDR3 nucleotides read TGCGCCAGCAGCTTGGCCGGACAGAATGAAGCTTTCTTT. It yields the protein CASSLAGQNEAFF.

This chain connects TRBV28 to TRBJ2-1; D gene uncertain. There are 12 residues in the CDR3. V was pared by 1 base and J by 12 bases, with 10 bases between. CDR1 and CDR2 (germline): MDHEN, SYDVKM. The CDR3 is CASSLSGLGQFF. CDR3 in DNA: TGTGCCAGCAGTTTATCCGGGTTGGGGCAGTTCTTC.

CDR3 sequence: CASSQGPAGPNEKLFF. In DNA form, the CDR3 reads TGTGCCAGCAGCCAAGGTCCCGCAGGGCCCAATGAAAAACTGTTTTTT. The chain is built from TRBV14 and TRBJ1-4; D is perhaps TRBD1 (5 bases). Trimming removed 1 base from V and 5 bases from J, with 14 bases in between. This CDR3 comprises 16 residues. Germline V gives CDR1 SGHDN, CDR2 FVKESK.

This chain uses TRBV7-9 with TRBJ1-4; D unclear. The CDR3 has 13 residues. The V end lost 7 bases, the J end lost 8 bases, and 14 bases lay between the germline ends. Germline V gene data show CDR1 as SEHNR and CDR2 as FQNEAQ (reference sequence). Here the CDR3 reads CASTPVGGEKLFF. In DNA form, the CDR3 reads TGTGCCAGCACCCCGGTTGGAGGGGAAAAACTGTTTTTT.

The CDR3 loop reads CASSDLRSYNEQFF. The CDR3 DNA reads TGTGCCAGCAGTGATTTACGGTCCTACAATGAGCAGTTCTTC. The chain employs TRBV2 and TRBJ2-1, with no clear D. V was pared by 3 bases and J by 1 base, with 7 bases between. Germline V lookup: CDR1 SNHLY, CDR2 FYNNEI. This CDR3 is built from 14 residues. Combining the CDR3 with reference TRBV2 and TRBJ2-1 gives the whole variable domain EPEVTQTPSHQVTQMGQEVILRCVPISNHLYFYWYRQILGQKVEFLVSFYNNEISEKSEIFDDQFSVERPDGSNFTLKIRSTKLEDSAMYFCASSDLRSYNEQFFGPGTRLTVL.

The CDR3 DNA reads as TGCGCCAGCAGCCCGGGCTTGGGGAGATCCTACGAGCAGTACTTC. It specifies CASSPGLGRSYEQYF. The V and J genes are TRBV4-1 and TRBJ2-7; D might be TRBD2 (5 bases). The V end was cut by 4 bases, the J end by 1 base, with 14 bases between. Germline CDR1 is MGHRA and CDR2 is YSYEKL. This CDR3 has 15 residues.

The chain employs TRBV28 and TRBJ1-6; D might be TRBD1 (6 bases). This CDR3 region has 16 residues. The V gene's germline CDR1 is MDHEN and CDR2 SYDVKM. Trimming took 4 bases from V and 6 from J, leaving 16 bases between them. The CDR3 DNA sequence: TGTGCCAGCAGTTCTCACTCCGGGACACCTAATTCACCCCTCCACTTT. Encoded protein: CASSSHSGTPNSPLHF.

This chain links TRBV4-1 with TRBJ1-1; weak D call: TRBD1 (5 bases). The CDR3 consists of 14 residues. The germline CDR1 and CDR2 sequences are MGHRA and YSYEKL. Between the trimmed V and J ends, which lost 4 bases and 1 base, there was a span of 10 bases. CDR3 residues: CASSPGTGNTEAFF. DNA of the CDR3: TGCGCCAGCAGCCCGGGTACAGGGAACACTGAAGCTTTCTTT.

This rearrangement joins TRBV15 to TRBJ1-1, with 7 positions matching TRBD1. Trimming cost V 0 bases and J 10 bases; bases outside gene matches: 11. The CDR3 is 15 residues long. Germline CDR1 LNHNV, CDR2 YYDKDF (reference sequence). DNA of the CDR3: TGTGCCACCAGCAGAGATCGGCAGGGGGGAGAGGGAGCTTTCTTT. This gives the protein CATSRDRQGGEGAFF.

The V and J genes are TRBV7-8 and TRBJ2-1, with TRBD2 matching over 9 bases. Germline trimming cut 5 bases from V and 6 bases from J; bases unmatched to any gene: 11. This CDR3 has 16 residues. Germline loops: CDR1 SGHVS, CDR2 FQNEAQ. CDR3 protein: CASSIPLAGGLNEQFF. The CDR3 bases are TGTGCCAGCAGCATCCCCCTCGCGGGAGGGCTCAATGAGCAGTTCTTC.

The DNA of the CDR3 is TGTGCCAGCAGCTTAAGGCTGAGTCTAGCGGGAGCCCAACAAGAGACCCAGTACTTC. It translates to CASSLRLSLAGAQQETQYF. The chain joins TRBV7-2 to TRBJ2-5; TRBD2 matches at 10 bases. There are 19 residues in the CDR3. Trimming cost V 2 bases and J 2 bases; bases outside gene matches: 14. CDR1 is SGHTA, CDR2 FQGNSA, per germline.

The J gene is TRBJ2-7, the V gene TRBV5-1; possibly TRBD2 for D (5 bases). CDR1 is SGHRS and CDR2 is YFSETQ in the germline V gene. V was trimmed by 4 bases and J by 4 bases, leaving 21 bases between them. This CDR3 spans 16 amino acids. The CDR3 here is CASSLTPDSGLYEQYF. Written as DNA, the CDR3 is TGCGCCAGCAGCCTTACACCGGATTCGGGGTTATACGAGCAGTACTTC.

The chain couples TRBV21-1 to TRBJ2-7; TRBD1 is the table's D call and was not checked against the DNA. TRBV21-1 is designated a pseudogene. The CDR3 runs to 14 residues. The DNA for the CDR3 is TGTGCCAGCAGTCCGGGACAGGGACCCTACGAGCAGTACTTC. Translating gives CASSPGQGPYEQYF.